Listed here are 31 T cell receptor beta chains from one sample, sequenced in a study of PD-1 blockade in mismatch repair-deficient tumors (dated by TCRdb to about 2017). Library preparation was by the immunoSEQ multiplex PCR assay. The immuneACCESS repertoire file appears here via TCRdb, limited to in-frame rearrangements. These files lack a portion of the clones; in checked studies, under half of the deficit traces to unresolved V genes, and the cause of the others is not known. Counted in this sample were 100,000 to 150,000 clones; 85% to 90% of them appeared once. Clones ranked in the top ten supply 12% of the sample. The sample here was peripheral blood, taken roughly 70 weeks after starting pembrolizumab. These receptors came from an adult with mismatch repair-deficient cancer.

The genes are TRBV29-1 and TRBJ2-7; 7 bases align to TRBD1. The junction had 5 bases not matched to a gene; V was cut back by 2 bases and J by 4 bases. The CDR3 runs 13 residues. The germline CDR1 and CDR2 sequences are SQVTM and ANQGSEA. The CDR3 region is CSVEWGTAYEQYF. The CDR3 nucleotides read TGCAGCGTTGAATGGGGGACAGCGTACGAGCAGTACTTC.

V and J are TRBV2 and TRBJ2-1; 9 nucleotides line up with TRBD2. Trimming removed 7 bases from V and 6 bases from J; junction bases left unmatched: 7. The CDR3 extends over 14 amino acids. Germline CDR1 and CDR2: SNHLY and FYNNEI. For the CDR3, the DNA is TGTGCCAGCAAATCCGGGACTAGCAGCAATGAGCAGTTCTTC. Protein product: CASKSGTSSNEQFF.

The chain employs TRBV19 and TRBJ2-1; D gene uncertain. The CDR3 totals 15 residues. V shed 4 bases and J shed 5 bases, with 15 bases lying between them. Per the germline V gene, CDR1 is LNHDA and CDR2 is SQIVND (reference sequence). CDR3 amino acids: CASSNPRRHHNEQFF. The CDR3 DNA reads as TGTGCCAGTAGTAATCCCCGACGCCACCACAATGAGCAGTTCTTC.

This chain joins TRBV11-2 and TRBJ2-7; no definite D call. Trimming pared 5 bases from V and 5 bases from J, leaving 16 bases between. Germline CDR1 SGHAT, CDR2 FQNNGV. This CDR3 region has 14 residues. The CDR3 nucleotides read TGTGCCAGCAGCCCCATGGAACAGTCCCACGAGCAGTACTTC. As protein: CASSPMEQSHEQYF.

The chain couples TRBV5-1 to TRBJ2-5, with D hard to call. Between the trimmed V and J ends, which lost 4 bases and 0 bases, there was a span of 1 base. The CDR3 contains 11 residues. The germline gives CDR1 SGHRS, CDR2 YFSETQ. CDR3 sequence reads: CASSDQETQYF. CDR3 coding DNA: TGCGCCAGCAGCGACCAAGAGACCCAGTACTTC.

V gene TRBV10-1 combines with J gene TRBJ1-5, with D maybe TRBD1 (6 bases). Per germline, CDR1 WNHNN and CDR2 SYGVQD (reference sequence). V gave up 6 bases and J gave up 0 bases, with 18 bases separating them. The CDR3 extends over 17 amino acids. The CDR3 region is CASRRYRAEGSNQPQHF. The CDR3 region has the DNA TGCGCCAGCAGGCGATACAGGGCCGAGGGTAGCAATCAGCCCCAGCATTTT.

The rearrangement links TRBV9 to TRBJ2-5, with a weak D call TRBD2 (5 bases). This CDR3 comprises 15 residues. Between the trimmed V and J ends, which lost 2 bases and 2 bases, there was a span of 13 bases. Germline assignment: CDR1 SGDLS and CDR2 YYNGEE. CDR3 loop: CASSVLGARQETQYF. The CDR3 DNA sequence: TGTGCCAGCAGCGTCTTGGGAGCGAGGCAAGAGACCCAGTACTTC.

This chain uses TRBV20-1 with TRBJ2-7; D not resolved. CDR3 length equals 11 residues. Germline CDR1 is DFQATT and CDR2 is SNEGSKA (reference sequence). Trimming removed 3 bases at V and 1 base at J, with 4 bases between. The CDR3 here is CSASRSYEQYF. The CDR3 nucleotides are TGCAGTGCTAGCAGATCCTACGAGCAGTACTTC.

The V and J genes are TRBV4-1 and TRBJ2-7, with D possibly matching TRBD2 (6 bases). CDR3 length equals 16 residues. In germline, CDR1 is MGHRA, CDR2 YSYEKL. V lost 0 bases and J 2 bases, leaving 14 bases between the germline ends. The CDR3 sequence is CASSQDGAGFTYEQYF. CDR3 nucleotide sequence: TGCGCCAGCAGCCAAGATGGGGCGGGGTTCACCTACGAGCAGTACTTC.

This sequence joins TRBV6-5 and TRBJ1-2; possibly TRBD1 for D (5 bases). The germline V and J ends were trimmed by 0 bases and 4 bases, with 12 bases remaining between them. The CDR3 is made up of 15 amino acids. Germline V lookup: CDR1 MNHEY, CDR2 SVGAGI. CDR3 nucleotides: TGTGCCAGCAGTTACTCGCCGGGGGACGGCTATGGCTACACCTTC. Its protein is CASSYSPGDGYGYTF.

This clone has more than one count but fewer than ten. The rearrangement joins TRBV7-3 to TRBJ2-5; TRBD1 matches 9 bases. The CDR3 consists of 14 residues. The V segment lost 4 bases and the J segment 5 bases; nucleotides outside the gene matches: 5. Germline V gene lookup returns CDR1 SGHTA and CDR2 FQGTGA. CDR3 region: CASSSGTGRETQYF. CDR3 coding DNA: TGTGCCAGCAGCTCCGGGACAGGGCGGGAGACCCAGTACTTC.

Here the CDR3 reads CASSQGAPGIHRVYEQYF. As DNA, the CDR3 is TGCGCCAGCAGCCAAGGGGCCCCGGGTATCCACAGGGTCTACGAGCAGTACTTC. The rearrangement links TRBV4-3 to TRBJ2-7, with a weak D call TRBD1 (6 bases). The CDR3 totals 18 residues. Germline values: CDR1 LGHNA, CDR2 YSLEER. V dropped 1 base and J dropped 3 bases, with 22 bases sitting between them.

The chain has TRBV27 and TRBJ2-1, with D tentatively TRBD1 (5 bases). Looked up from germline, CDR1 is MNHEY and CDR2 is SMNVEV (reference sequence). The CDR3 is made up of 14 amino acids. V lost 6 bases to trimming and J lost 5 bases, with 14 bases between them. CDR3 nucleotides: TGTGCCAGCAGACAAAGGGGTTCTAACAATGAGCAGTTCTTC. Translation gives CASRQRGSNNEQFF.

The chain uses TRBV7-2 and TRBJ2-2; D may be TRBD1 (7 bases). Germline CDR1 and CDR2: SGHTA and FQGNSA. The CDR3 contains 15 residues. The ends were cut back, 3 bases at V and 4 bases at J, with 12 bases in the middle. CDR3 in DNA: TGTGCCAGCAGCTTCTGGCGGGACAGCACCGGGGAGCTGTTTTTT. Residues: CASSFWRDSTGELFF.

The rearrangement uses TRBV7-9 and TRBJ2-2; TRBD1 might be the D (6 bases). The V and J ends lost 5 bases and 6 bases respectively, with 13 bases between them. CDR3 length: 14 residues. CDR1 is SEHNR, CDR2 FQNEAQ, per germline (reference sequence). CDR3 in amino acids: CASSQQGSPGELFF. CDR3 bases: TGTGCCAGCAGCCAACAGGGATCCCCCGGGGAGCTGTTTTTT.

The chain recombines TRBV21-1 with TRBJ1-5. TRBV21-1 is designated a pseudogene. This CDR3 spans 13 amino acids. The CDR3 nucleotides are TGTGCCAGCAGCAGGGGGGACGATCAGCCCCAGCATTTT. Translating gives CASSRGDDQPQHF.

The chain is built from TRBV7-2 and TRBJ1-1; D unclear. The V and J ends lost 1 base and 3 bases respectively, with 9 bases between them. The CDR3 extends over 14 amino acids. Germline V gene data show CDR1 as SGHTA and CDR2 as FQGNSA. The DNA of the CDR3 is TGTGCCAGCAGCTTAGGCACCGGGTACACTGAAGCTTTCTTT. This gives the protein CASSLGTGYTEAFF.

At least ten counts were recorded for this clone. This chain joins TRBV7-9 and TRBJ2-7; D not resolved. V lost 1 base to trimming and J lost 5 bases, with 15 bases between them. CDR1 is SEHNR and CDR2 is FQNEAQ in the germline V gene (reference sequence). This CDR3 spans 15 amino acids. The CDR3 region has the DNA TGTGCCAGCAGCTTAGGTTACGGGTTAGTCAACGAGCAGTACTTC. This translates into CASSLGYGLVNEQYF.

The chain combines TRBV19 with TRBJ2-4, with D uncertain. V was trimmed by 3 bases and J by 8 bases, leaving 14 bases between them. This CDR3 is built from 14 residues. Germline V gives CDR1 LNHDA, CDR2 SQIVND (reference sequence). CDR3 sequence: CASSIRKGGYIQYF. The CDR3 nucleotides are TGTGCCAGTAGTATCCGGAAGGGCGGATACATTCAGTACTTC.

J is TRBJ2-3 and V is TRBV4-1; possible D gene TRBD2, 6 bases. Per germline, CDR1 MGHRA and CDR2 YSYEKL. The CDR3 has 18 amino acids. Trimming shortened V by 2 bases and J by 2 bases, and 20 bases separated the two germline ends. The DNA for the CDR3 is TGCGCCAGCAGCCAATACCCCCTAGCCGGGACTTACACAGATACGCAGTATTTT. Protein: CASSQYPLAGTYTDTQYF.

The chain carries TRBV10-3 and TRBJ2-7, with TRBD2 identical over 8 bases. The germline V gene has CDR1 ENHRY and CDR2 SYGVKD. The trim removed 1 base at V and 6 bases at J, leaving 8 bases unmatched. The CDR3 has 15 residues. The CDR3 spells CAISEFTGRASEQYF. The CDR3 coding sequence is TGTGCCATCAGTGAGTTCACCGGGAGGGCTTCCGAGCAGTACTTC.

The V gene is TRBV10-2, the J gene TRBJ2-3, with D perhaps assigned TRBD1 or TRBD2 (5 bases each). Germline V CDR1 and CDR2: WSHSY, SAAADI. V was trimmed by 9 bases and J by 0 bases, leaving 10 bases between them. CDR3 length: 13 residues. The CDR3 nucleotides read TGCGCCAGGGGCCGGGACAGCACAGATACGCAGTATTTT. Translating gives CARGRDSTDTQYF.

This clone appeared a single time. The chain combines TRBV29-1 with TRBJ1-3; D remains ambiguous. Trimming removed 7 bases at V and 0 bases at J, with 10 bases between. Germline loops: CDR1 SQVTM, CDR2 ANQGSEA. The length of the CDR3 is 13 residues. The DNA of the CDR3 is TGCAGCGCATCAGACGGCTCTGGAAACACCATATATTTT. This translates into CSASDGSGNTIYF.

This chain joins TRBV14 and TRBJ2-3; 9 nucleotides align to TRBD1. CDR1 and CDR2 (germline): SGHDN, FVKESK. This CDR3 is 16 amino acids long. The trim removed 1 base at V and 2 bases at J, leaving 4 bases unmatched. The DNA for the CDR3 is TGTGCCAGCAGCCAAGTCCGGACAGGGGACACAGATACGCAGTATTTT. It translates to CASSQVRTGDTDTQYF.

J is TRBJ2-2 and V is TRBV10-2; a weak D match, TRBD2 (6 bases). The CDR3 is 14 amino acids. The V end lost 6 bases, the J end lost 7 bases, and 15 bases lay between the germline ends. Germline CDR1 reads WSHSY; CDR2 reads SAAADI. The CDR3 spells CASRARAGDGELFF. CDR3 DNA sequence: TGCGCCAGCAGGGCCCGAGCGGGTGACGGGGAGCTGTTTTTT.

The chain carries TRBV28 and TRBJ2-5, with 7 bases lining up with TRBD2. Germline V gene lookup returns CDR1 MDHEN and CDR2 SYDVKM. This CDR3 region has 20 residues. Trimming cost V 4 bases and J 0 bases; bases outside gene matches: 20. CDR3 nucleotides: TGTGCCAGCAGTTCGACGGAACCCGCGGCGGGAGTACTGTACCAAGAGACCCAGTACTTC. As protein: CASSSTEPAAGVLYQETQYF.

The rearrangement uses TRBV21-1 and TRBJ2-1; TRBD2 is the table's D call, not checked against the DNA. TRBV21-1 is listed as a pseudogene. This CDR3 contains 13 residues. The CDR3 coding sequence is TGTGCCAGAGGTTCAATTTTGGGAGATGCGCAGTTCTTC. Amino acid sequence: CARGSILGDAQFF.

The chain carries TRBV21-1 and TRBJ2-3. TRBV21-1 is listed as a pseudogene. The CDR3 extends over 18 amino acids. This chain's CDR3 is CASSKVFRRHPRADTQYF. The CDR3 region has the DNA TGTGCCAGCAGCAAAGTTTTCAGGCGACACCCACGGGCAGATACGCAGTATTTT.

J is TRBJ2-3 and V is TRBV4-3; no definite D call. The V gene's germline CDR1 is LGHNA and CDR2 YSLEER. Trimming stripped 1 base from V and 4 bases from J, with 6 bases between. The CDR3 has 13 residues. CDR3 DNA sequence: TGCGCCAGCAGCCAAGGGGTAGCAGATACGCAGTATTTT. Translating it yields CASSQGVADTQYF.

This rearrangement joins TRBV7-9 to TRBJ2-3, with TRBD1 identical over 10 bases. The CDR3 spans 16 residues. With 5 bases clipped from V and 1 base from J, the junction kept 6 bases outside the gene matches. CDR1 and CDR2 from the germline V gene are SEHNR and FQNEAQ (reference sequence). The CDR3: CASSPTGGEGTDTQYF. The CDR3 DNA sequence: TGTGCCAGCAGCCCGACAGGGGGCGAAGGCACAGATACGCAGTATTTT.

The sample holds one count of this clone. V usage is TRBV19 and J usage is TRBJ1-1, with D uncertain. CDR3 length: 13 residues. In germline, CDR1 is LNHDA, CDR2 SQIVND (reference sequence). Between the trimmed V and J ends, which lost 6 bases and 8 bases, there was a span of 16 bases. Here the CDR3 DNA reads TGTGCCAGTAGCCCTCGTTCTTCTGTGGAAGCTTTCTTT. It codes for CASSPRSSVEAFF.